The 23 T cell receptor beta chains listed next were all sequenced from one sample in a study of T cell changes during pregnancy in multiple sclerosis. The data were produced by immunoSEQ multiplex PCR, yet TCRdb's version contains in-frame clones alone and is incomplete. The sample holds 28,000 or so clones; approximately 90% are singletons and the top ten take more than 5%. This sample comprised CD8+ T cells from peripheral blood mononuclear cells, obtained before pregnancy. All receptors come from a female donor with multiple sclerosis, enrolled in a pregnancy study.

CDR3: CASSLDYEGLNEKLFF. CDR3 in DNA: TGTGCCAGCAGCTTAGATTACGAGGGCCTTAATGAAAAACTGTTTTTT. This chain uses TRBV7-9 with TRBJ1-4, with unresolved D. The germline V and J ends were trimmed by 1 base and 4 bases, with 13 bases remaining between them. Germline CDR1 is SEHNR and CDR2 is FQNEAQ (reference sequence). CDR3 length: 16 amino acids.

V and J are TRBV6-5 and TRBJ2-7; no firm D call. The CDR3 is 14 residues long. Germline V CDR1 and CDR2: MNHEY, SVGAGI. V was trimmed by 6 bases and J by 0 bases, leaving 12 bases between them. Here the CDR3 DNA reads TGTGCCAGCAGGGCAGGCGATGTCTCCTACGAGCAGTACTTC. Translating it yields CASRAGDVSYEQYF.

CDR3 bases: TGTGCCAGCAGCCCCAACAGGGAAACCTACGAGCAGTACTTC. It encodes CASSPNRETYEQYF. V and J are TRBV5-4 and TRBJ2-7, with D perhaps matching TRBD1 (6 bases). From germline, CDR1 is SGHNT and CDR2 YYREEE (reference sequence). Trimming took off 4 bases at V and 2 bases at J, with 13 bases between the two ends. The CDR3 is 14 amino acids.

The chain joins TRBV2 to TRBJ2-1; perhaps TRBD1 as D (6 bases). V was trimmed by 1 base and J by 8 bases, leaving 15 bases between them. The germline CDR1 and CDR2 sequences are SNHLY and FYNNEI. The CDR3 is made up of 15 amino acids. This CDR3 reads CASSEVSGAIDEQFF. Here the CDR3 DNA reads TGTGCCAGCAGTGAAGTTTCAGGGGCTATCGATGAGCAGTTCTTC.

The chain employs TRBV6-5 and TRBJ1-4; 9 positions agree with TRBD1. Germline values: CDR1 MNHEY, CDR2 SVGAGI. V shed 5 bases, J shed 5 bases, and the junction held 6 bases outside the gene matches. The CDR3 covers 15 residues. The CDR3, as DNA: TGTGCCAGCAGTACCCTGGACAGGGGAAATGAAAAACTGTTTTTT. Translated, it gives CASSTLDRGNEKLFF.

This chain joins TRBV19 and TRBJ2-2; D may be TRBD1 (5 bases). Trimming left V 3 bases short and J 4 bases short, with 24 bases between. CDR3 length: 19 amino acids. Germline V gives CDR1 LNHDA, CDR2 SQIVND (reference sequence). Here the CDR3 reads CASSIRDLTRARGTGELFF. CDR3 bases: TGTGCCAGTAGTATCCGAGATCTGACCAGGGCAAGAGGCACCGGGGAGCTGTTTTTT.

The rearrangement uses TRBV30 and TRBJ2-7, with D tentatively TRBD1 (5 bases). The ends were cut back, 1 base at V and 1 base at J, with 8 bases in the middle. The CDR3 is made up of 13 amino acids. CDR1 and CDR2 (germline): GTSNPN, SVGIG (reference sequence). The CDR3 nucleotides are TGTGCCTGGAGTGCGGACACTTCCTACGAGCAGTACTTC. Residues: CAWSADTSYEQYF.

The chain carries TRBV19 and TRBJ1-1; D gene uncertain. Deletions cut 5 bases from V and 4 bases from J, with 17 bases between. Looked up from germline, CDR1 is LNHDA and CDR2 is SQIVND (reference sequence). This CDR3 comprises 15 residues. CDR3 protein: CASSPPPGRPTEAFF. In DNA form, the CDR3 reads TGTGCCAGTAGTCCCCCGCCGGGGAGGCCCACTGAAGCTTTCTTT.

The genes are TRBV5-1 and TRBJ1-1, with 7 positions matching TRBD1. After removal of 2 bases from V and 3 bases from J, the junction contained 7 bases not matched to a gene. The germline CDR1 and CDR2 sequences are SGHRS and YFSETQ. CDR3 length: 15 residues. This CDR3 reads CASSLEGAGDTEAFF. CDR3 bases: TGCGCCAGCAGCTTAGAGGGGGCCGGGGACACTGAAGCTTTCTTT.

V usage is TRBV28 and J usage is TRBJ2-7; 14 bases align to TRBD2. Germline values: CDR1 MDHEN, CDR2 SYDVKM. V was pared by 4 bases and J by 4 bases, with 12 bases of the junction left unmatched. The CDR3 totals 18 residues. CDR3 loop: CASSSGTSGRLVPYEQYF. CDR3 nucleotides: TGTGCCAGCAGTTCCGGGACTAGCGGGAGACTTGTTCCTTACGAGCAGTACTTC.

The genes are TRBV9 and TRBJ2-5; TRBD2 matches 7 bases. Losses at the gene ends were 3 bases for V and 4 bases for J; bases not matched to a gene: 9. The germline CDR1 and CDR2 sequences are SGDLS and YYNGEE. The CDR3 is 15 residues long. The chain's CDR3 is CASSDGGGGGETQYF. CDR3 bases: TGTGCCAGCAGCGATGGGGGGGGTGGGGGAGAGACCCAGTACTTC.

V gene TRBV7-9 combines with J gene TRBJ2-7; D is possibly TRBD2 (5 bases). V lost 5 bases to trimming and J lost 5 bases, with 19 bases between them. This CDR3 region has 15 residues. Germline V gene data show CDR1 as SEHNR and CDR2 as FQNEAQ (reference sequence). CDR3 nucleotide sequence: TGTGCCAGCAGCCCAAGAGGGCACTTCCCCCACGAGCAGTACTTC. Translation gives CASSPRGHFPHEQYF.

V usage is TRBV27 and J usage is TRBJ2-5; the match to TRBD2 covers 8 bases. Trimming cost V 5 bases and J 2 bases; bases outside gene matches: 16. CDR3 size: 18 residues. Germline V CDR1 and CDR2: MNHEY, SMNVEV (reference sequence). The CDR3, as DNA: TGTGCCAGCAGTACTCTCCCTCCCCAGCGGGAGAAGCAAGAGACCCAGTACTTC. Translation: CASSTLPPQREKQETQYF.

The chain carries TRBV28 and TRBJ2-2, with a weak D call TRBD2 (6 bases). This CDR3 region has 18 residues. Germline-derived CDR1 and CDR2 are MDHEN and SYDVKM. V lost 8 bases and J lost 2, with 24 bases in between. The CDR3 region has the DNA TGTGCCAGCCAAGCGGGTCTGGGAAATCCTGGAAACACCGGGGAGCTGTTTTTT. Encoded protein: CASQAGLGNPGNTGELFF.

This chain joins TRBV6-5 and TRBJ2-1; TRBD2 might be the D (6 bases). V gave up 3 bases and J gave up 8 bases, with 11 bases separating them. This CDR3 has 13 amino acids. Germline-derived CDR1 and CDR2 are MNHEY and SVGAGI. The CDR3 DNA follows: TGTGCCAGCAGTTATAGGAGGGTCGATGAGCAGTTCTTC. Protein sequence: CASSYRRVDEQFF.

This clone occurred many times. The chain uses TRBV4-3 and TRBJ2-6; TRBD1 aligns across 7 bases. Germline trimming cut 2 bases from V and 2 bases from J; bases unmatched to any gene: 3. The CDR3 loop spans 16 amino acids. Germline V gene data show CDR1 as LGHNA and CDR2 as YSLEER. The CDR3 nucleotides read TGCGCCAGCAGCCAACATCAGGGGGCTGGGGCCAACGTCCTGACTTTC. This gives the protein CASSQHQGAGANVLTF.

V is TRBV27 and J is TRBJ2-1; D unclear. The CDR3 is made up of 15 amino acids. Looked up from germline, CDR1 is MNHEY and CDR2 is SMNVEV (reference sequence). The ends were cut back, 4 bases at V and 0 bases at J, with 10 bases in the middle. For the CDR3, the DNA is TGTGCCAGCAGTTCAACACGAAGCTCCTACAATGAGCAGTTCTTC. Its translation: CASSSTRSSYNEQFF.

The V call is TRBV9, the J call TRBJ2-3; the match to TRBD2 covers 8 bases. Trimming removed 0 bases from V and 4 bases from J; junction bases left unmatched: 7. Germline assignment: CDR1 SGDLS and CDR2 YYNGEE. This CDR3 is 16 amino acids long. CDR3 amino acids: CASSVVRAGVPDTQYF. The CDR3 bases are TGTGCCAGCAGCGTAGTTCGAGCGGGAGTTCCAGATACGCAGTATTTT.

The rearrangement uses TRBV4-3 and TRBJ2-7; maybe TRBD1 (6 bases). This CDR3 spans 15 amino acids. V was cut by 1 base and J by 3 bases, with 13 bases left in between. Germline CDR1 and CDR2: LGHNA and YSLEER. CDR3 in amino acids: CASSQVAADSYEQYF. CDR3 bases: TGCGCCAGCAGCCAAGTCGCAGCGGACAGCTACGAGCAGTACTTC.

The J gene is TRBJ1-5, the V gene TRBV19; 10 positions match TRBD1. The CDR3 consists of 13 residues. CDR1 is LNHDA, CDR2 SQIVND, per germline (reference sequence). Trimming took 6 bases from V and 5 from J; bases not matched to a gene: 1. CDR3 in DNA: TGTGCCAGTAGGGACAGGGGGTATCAGCCCCAGCATTTT. This sequence encodes CASRDRGYQPQHF.

The genes are TRBV7-6 and TRBJ2-3; 7 bases line up with TRBD1. The CDR3 contains 15 residues. Per germline, CDR1 SGHVS and CDR2 FNYEAQ. After removal of 0 bases from V and 3 bases from J, the junction contained 3 bases not matched to a gene. The CDR3 nucleotides are TGTGCCAGCAGCTTAGCAAGACAGGGAACAGATACGCAGTATTTT. Translation: CASSLARQGTDTQYF.

The chain joins TRBV4-1 to TRBJ1-1; 10 nucleotides line up with TRBD1. The CDR3 is 16 amino acids. Germline-derived CDR1 and CDR2 are MGHRA and YSYEKL. Germline trimming cut 4 bases from V and 0 bases from J; bases unmatched to any gene: 5. CDR3 DNA: TGCGCCAGCAGCCCGGGGACAGGGGCTATGAACACTGAAGCTTTCTTT. Amino acids: CASSPGTGAMNTEAFF.

The chain joins TRBV4-3 to TRBJ1-1; the match to TRBD1 covers 12 bases. V dropped 6 bases and J dropped 4; count of bases not matched to a gene: 6. The germline CDR1 and CDR2 sequences are LGHNA and YSLEER. The CDR3 is made up of 15 amino acids. The CDR3 sequence is CASRRDRGQGTEAFF. For the CDR3, the DNA is TGCGCCAGCAGACGGGACAGGGGGCAGGGCACTGAAGCTTTCTTT.